Listed below are T cell receptor beta chains from one sample, sequenced in a study of blood T cell repertoires in COVID-19. Sequencing was performed with immunoSEQ multiplex PCR; in TCRdb, only in-frame clones are kept and a portion is missing. The sample lists some 250,000 clones; roughly 87% were seen once. Sequenced input: peripheral blood. These TCRs come from a woman between 25 and 40 years old with acute or convalescent COVID-19. CDR3s include the opening cysteine and the closing phenylalanine or tryptophan. D genes are given only for firm matches. A row's size may be missing; if present it is once, few, many or a size class.

J gene,D gene,clone size,V gene,CDR3 protein,CDR3 DNA
TRBJ1-1,TRBD1,.,TRBV6-5,CASSQGGLMNTEAFF,TGTGCCAGCAGTCAGGGGGGACTCATGAACACTGAAGCTTTCTTT
TRBJ2-1,.,.,TRBV6-2/TRBV6-3,CASSYSVRLARNEQFF,TGTGCCAGCAGTTACTCAGTTAGGCTAGCTCGTAATGAGCAGTTCTTC
TRBJ2-5,TRBD2,.,TRBV19,CASSPWEGQETQYF,TGTGCCAGTAGTCCCTGGGAGGGCCAAGAGACCCAGTACTTC
TRBJ2-1,TRBD2,.,TRBV25-1,CASVARREGRNEQFF,TGTGCCAGCGTAGCTCGGCGGGAGGGCCGAAATGAGCAGTTCTTC
TRBJ2-7,.,.,TRBV6-1,CASSESHSRAYEQYF,TGTGCCAGCAGTGAATCCCATTCGAGGGCCTACGAGCAGTACTTC
TRBJ1-3,.,.,TRBV30,CAWSSGTGNTIYF,TGTGCCTGGAGTTCAGGGACTGGAAACACCATATATTTT
TRBJ1-3,.,few,TRBV25-1,CATIQGPGNTIYF,TGTGCCACCATACAGGGCCCTGGAAACACCATATATTTT
TRBJ2-1,TRBD2,.,TRBV11-3,CASSITPSGLAGEQFF,TGTGCCAGCAGCATCACACCATCAGGGCTAGCGGGAGAGCAGTTCTTC
TRBJ2-7,.,.,TRBV9,CASSVAGQPLYEQYF,TGTGCCAGCAGCGTAGCGGGTCAGCCCCTCTACGAGCAGTACTTC
TRBJ2-7,.,.,TRBV4-3,CASSQDGRTHEQYF,TGCGCCAGCAGCCAAGATGGGAGAACCCACGAGCAGTACTTC
TRBJ2-5,.,.,TRBV4-1,CASSYTREQETQYF,TGCGCCAGCAGCTATACTAGGGAACAAGAGACCCAGTACTTC
TRBJ1-1,.,.,TRBV15,CATSQWNTEAFF,TGTGCCACCAGTCAGTGGAACACTGAAGCTTTCTTT
TRBJ2-1,TRBD1,.,TRBV5-4,CASSSTGDSYNEQFF,TGTGCCAGCAGCTCTACAGGGGACTCCTACAATGAGCAGTTCTTC
TRBJ2-7,.,.,TRBV3-1/TRBV3-2,CASSQWGRNEQYF,TGTGCCAGCAGCCAATGGGGGAGGAACGAGCAGTACTTC
TRBJ1-2,.,once,TRBV25-1,CASSETGQYTF,TGTGCCAGCAGTGAGACAGGACAGTACACCTTC
TRBJ1-2,.,.,TRBV12-3/TRBV12-4,CASSETLGYTF,TGTGCCAGCAGTGAGACTCTTGGCTACACCTTC
TRBJ2-3,.,.,TRBV18,CASGFGVVDTQYF,TGTGCCAGCGGATTCGGGGTCGTAGATACGCAGTATTTT
TRBJ1-6,.,once,TRBV27,CASSFFGQSYNSPLHF,TGTGCCAGCAGTTTCTTCGGACAGAGCTATAATTCACCCCTCCACTTT
TRBJ1-5,TRBD1,.,TRBV5-8,CASSIAGQGYQPQHF,TGTGCCAGCAGCATCGCGGGACAGGGCTATCAGCCCCAGCATTTT
TRBJ2-1,TRBD1,once,TRBV27,CASSPKMGQGRVSEQFF,TGTGCCAGCAGTCCGAAGATGGGACAGGGACGGGTTAGTGAGCAGTTCTTC
TRBJ2-5,.,.,TRBV7-9,CASSFDSSQETQYF,TGTGCCAGCAGCTTTGACTCCTCCCAAGAGACCCAGTACTTC
TRBJ1-6,TRBD1,.,TRBV6-2/TRBV6-3,CASSRTSGQGRSPLHF,TGTGCCAGCAGTAGAACCTCCGGACAGGGCCGATCACCCCTCCACTTT
TRBJ2-3,TRBD1,.,TRBV7-2,CASSPTGGAGDTQYF,TGTGCCAGCAGCCCAACAGGGGGCGCAGGAGATACGCAGTATTTT
TRBJ2-7,.,.,TRBV9,CASSPDGVEYEQYF,TGTGCCAGCAGCCCTGACGGGGTTGAGTACGAGCAGTACTTC
TRBJ2-7,.,.,TRBV5-5,CASSETGAYEQYF,TGTGCCAGCAGCGAAACCGGGGCCTACGAGCAGTACTTC
TRBJ2-1,TRBD2,.,TRBV7-2,CASSSGGRSYNEQFF,TGTGCCAGCAGCTCGGGAGGGCGCTCCTACAATGAGCAGTTCTTC
TRBJ1-5,.,.,TRBV18,CASSTDINQPQHF,TGTGCCAGCTCAACCGACATCAATCAGCCCCAGCATTTT
TRBJ2-3,.,.,TRBV25-1,CASARNLPNEDTQYF,TGTGCCAGCGCGAGAAACTTACCGAACGAGGATACGCAGTATTTT
TRBJ2-7,.,.,TRBV30,CAWSVLVGVEQYF,TGTGCCTGGAGTGTACTTGTCGGGGTCGAGCAGTACTTC
TRBJ2-3,TRBD2,.,TRBV4-3,CASSQEGLADTDTQYF,TGCGCCAGCAGCCAAGAGGGACTAGCGGACACAGATACGCAGTATTTT
TRBJ2-7,TRBD1,few,TRBV2,CAVPGQGAAGAYEQYF,TGTGCCGTACCGGGACAGGGGGCCGCTGGGGCCTACGAGCAGTACTTC
TRBJ1-1,.,.,TRBV18,CASSPGAGRAEAFF,TGTGCCAGCTCACCGGGAGCAGGGAGGGCTGAAGCTTTCTTT
TRBJ2-3,.,.,TRBV5-1,CASSSLARGADTQYF,TGCGCCAGCAGCTCACTAGCTAGAGGGGCAGATACGCAGTATTTT
TRBJ2-1,.,.,TRBV7-9,CASSLDVSSYNEQFF,TGTGCCAGCAGCTTAGATGTGAGCTCCTACAATGAGCAGTTCTTC
TRBJ2-5,TRBD1,.,TRBV7-9,CASSYHVRDREETQYF,TGTGCCAGCAGCTACCATGTCCGGGACAGGGAAGAGACCCAGTACTTC
TRBJ1-1,.,.,TRBV5-4,CASSLFQGRNTEAFF,TGTGCCAGCAGCTTGTTTCAGGGGAGGAACACTGAAGCTTTCTTT
TRBJ2-1,.,.,TRBV7-6,CASEEAGTTYNEQFF,TGTGCCAGCGAGGAGGCGGGGACGACCTACAATGAGCAGTTCTTC
TRBJ2-2,.,.,TRBV27,CASSLQVNTGELFF,TGTGCCAGCAGTTTACAGGTGAACACCGGGGAGCTGTTTTTT
TRBJ1-5,TRBD1,.,TRBV18,CASSLERTGGNQPQHF,TGTGCCAGCTCACTAGAAAGGACAGGGGGCAATCAGCCCCAGCATTTT
TRBJ2-1,.,few,TRBV12-3/TRBV12-4,CASSLAGVNEQFF,TGTGCCAGCAGTTTAGCAGGGGTCAATGAGCAGTTCTTC
TRBJ2-7,TRBD2,.,TRBV7-8,CASSRGTSAYEQYF,TGTGCCAGCAGCCGAGGGACTAGCGCCTACGAGCAGTACTTC
TRBJ2-1,TRBD2,.,TRBV7-9,CASSLGKVTSGRVNEQFF,TGTGCCAGCAGCTTAGGTAAGGTGACTAGCGGGAGGGTCAATGAGCAGTTCTTC
TRBJ2-7,.,.,TRBV14,CARFDSEQYF,TGTGCCAGATTTGACAGTGAGCAGTACTTC
TRBJ2-3,.,.,TRBV6-5,CASGIGQRTDTQYF,TGTGCCAGCGGAATTGGACAGCGCACAGATACGCAGTATTTT
TRBJ2-1,TRBD2,.,TRBV2,CASSAGLARNNEQFF,TGTGCCAGCAGTGCCGGACTAGCGCGAAACAATGAGCAGTTCTTC
TRBJ2-1,TRBD1,.,TRBV6-6,CASSSPGQGVYEQFF,TGTGCCAGCAGTTCCCCGGGACAGGGCGTGTATGAGCAGTTCTTC
TRBJ2-2,.,.,TRBV7-2,CASSLGGAGELFF,TGTGCCAGCAGCTTAGGGGGGGCCGGGGAGCTGTTTTTT
TRBJ1-4,.,few,TRBV5-6,CASSLAARPNEKLFF,TGTGCCAGCAGCTTGGCCGCCAGGCCTAATGAAAAACTGTTTTTT
TRBJ1-4,TRBD1,.,TRBV27,CASSSDRATNEKLFF,TGTGCCAGCAGTTCTGACAGGGCCACTAATGAAAAACTGTTTTTT
TRBJ1-3,TRBD1,.,TRBV5-1,CASSSTPGQGTGNTIYF,TGCGCCAGCAGCTCTACACCGGGACAGGGGACTGGAAACACCATATATTTT